The present entry profiles one TCR beta chain with its context. Other DNA sequences in the same sample also yield this CDR3. Clones were read by immunoSEQ multiplex PCR, and TCRdb kept only the in-frame ones, dropping some. The repertoire consists of roughly 280,000 clones, with 88% occurring once and the leading ten covering 3%. The data stem from a study of blood T cell repertoires in COVID-19. V dropped 2 bases and J dropped 7 bases, with 11 bases sitting between them. CDR1 is SGHTA and CDR2 is FQGNSA in the germline V gene. This CDR3 has 13 amino acids. The material sequenced was PBMCs or T cells enriched from blood (not recorded which). The chain combines TRBV7-2 with TRBJ1-2; D possibly corresponds to TRBD1 (6 bases). The clonotype comes from a woman aged 45-60 years who had recovered from COVID-19. The CDR3 loop reads CASSLTTGSGYTF. The CDR3, as DNA: TGTGCCAGCAGCTTAACGACAGGCTCTGGCTACACCTTC.